This T cell receptor beta chain was retrieved from a study of blood T cells in healthy people across ages. Study-wide findings and caveats: Percentage of naive T cells showed a strong correlation with TCR beta diversity. Diversity figures based on one million T cells were deemed too low. In the absence of known donor CMV status, changes in expanded clonotypes were possibly confounded. Comparison with aged donors showed that long-lived donors had more naive CD4+ cells and higher diversity.

This clonotype was recorded many times. What it binds is unknown. This may stem from a read error, because a much larger clone lies one nucleotide away. Germline values: CDR1 SGHTA, CDR2 FQGNSA. CDR3 length equals 16 residues. It was with a sample-barcoded 5' primer and a J-beta primer mix that a second PCR of roughly 6 to 11 cycles was run. TCRdb reanalysed the 5' RACE reads using MiXCR and keeps one entry per CDR3 protein. There are just under 900,000 distinct CDR3 sequences in the sample; about 28% occur only once, and 17% lies in the top ten. Sequenced material: blood. The clonotype comes from a woman older than 75 in good health. The V call is TRBV7-2, the J call TRBJ2-1; no clear D gene. The J call is doubtful: the DNA matches TRBJ2-7 better. In DNA form, the CDR3 reads TGTGCCAGCAGCTTAGGCGGAAGGAGAATATACAATGAGCAGTACTTC. It is translated as CASSLGGRRIYNEQYF.